The rows below give T cell receptor beta chains drawn from one sample of a study of blood T cell repertoires in COVID-19. TCRdb keeps only in-frame clones here, not all; method: immunoSEQ multiplex PCR. Of 120,000 or so clones in the sample, about 80% are singletons; the top ten hold 3% to 4.5%. Sequenced input: peripheral blood. These receptors all come from an elderly woman with acute or convalescent COVID-19. CDR3s include the opening cysteine and the closing phenylalanine or tryptophan. The order of the fields is J gene, clone size, CDR3 length, D gene, V gene, CDR3 DNA, CDR3 protein. D genes are given only for firm matches. Some rows have no size entry. The others give once, few or many, or a class for an expanded clone.

TRBJ2-6 . 17 TRBD1 TRBV27 TGTGCCAGTGGGGGACAGGCGTTCGACTCTGGGGCCAACGTCCTGACTTTC CASGGQAFDSGANVLTF
TRBJ1-1 few 15 . TRBV4-2 TGTGCCAGCAGCAAACAAGTCGACAAGAACACTGAAGCTTTCTTT CASSKQVDKNTEAFF
TRBJ2-3 . 13 TRBD1 TRBV30 TGTGCCTGGAGCAGGGGGCGCCGAGATACGCAGTATTTT CAWSRGRRDTQYF
TRBJ1-2 . 14 TRBD1 TRBV7-2 TGTGCCAGCAGCTTTAGGGACAGGGAAGGAGGCTACACCTTC CASSFRDREGGYTF
TRBJ2-3 . 15 TRBD2 TRBV11-2 TGTGCCAGCAGCTTGGGCGGGAGACCCACAGATACGCAGTATTTT CASSLGGRPTDTQYF
TRBJ2-6 . 18 . TRBV7-9 TGTGCCAGCAGCGCCGATGTCAGGTATATGGCAGGGGCCAACGTCCTGACTTTC CASSADVRYMAGANVLTF
TRBJ2-5 . 16 TRBD2 TRBV2 TGTGCCAGCAGTCGGACTAGCGGGGTCATGTGGGAGACCCAGTACTTC CASSRTSGVMWETQYF
TRBJ2-1 . 13 . TRBV30 TGTGCCTGGAGCGGGAGCCAATACAATGAGCAGTTCTTC CAWSGSQYNEQFF
TRBJ1-2 . 11 . TRBV3-1/TRBV3-2 TGTGCCAGCAGCGGCCTCTATGGCTACACCTTC CASSGLYGYTF
TRBJ2-2 . 15 TRBD2 TRBV5-1 TGCGCCAGCAGCCCGTCCGGGAGGGACACCGGGGAGCTGTTTTTT CASSPSGRDTGELFF
TRBJ2-7 . 12 . TRBV18 TGTGCCAGCTCCCCGGTTTCGCGCGAGCAGTACTTC CASSPVSREQYF
TRBJ2-7 . 15 TRBD2 TRBV7-9 TGTGCCAGCAGCTTAGGGGCGGGGGATACCTACGAGCAGTACTTC CASSLGAGDTYEQYF
TRBJ1-6 . 15 TRBD1 TRBV13 TGTGCCAGCAGCTTAGGACAGGGGGATAATTCACCCCTCCACTTT CASSLGQGDNSPLHF
TRBJ1-3 . 14 TRBD1 TRBV7-2 TGTGCCAGCAGACAGACAGGGTCTGGAAACACCATATATTTT CASRQTGSGNTIYF
TRBJ2-7 . 11 . TRBV2 TGTGCCAGCAATAGATATTACGAGCAGTACTTC CASNRYYEQYF
TRBJ1-2 . 14 . TRBV6-6 TGTGCCAGCAGTGATGACAGTGCCATTTATGGCTACACCTTC CASSDDSAIYGYTF